This TCR beta chain derives from a study of OX40 agonist ivuxolimab in advanced cancers. Describing the broader study: Ivuxolimab was an agonistic, fully human IgG2 monoclonal antibody directed against OX40 (CD134), a costimulatory receptor. Intravenous ivuxolimab was administered to patients every 2 weeks at six dose levels: 0.01, 0.1, 0.3, 1.5, 3 and 10 mg/kg. Of the roughly 52 dose-escalation patients, hepatocellular carcinoma was present in about 20, melanoma in some 15, renal cell carcinoma in 9 and head and neck cancer in 9. In the dose-escalation cohort, 65% to 85% of patients were male, and the mean age was around 65 years with a range of about 23 to 79. Prior anti-PD-1, anti-PD-L1 or anti-CTLA-4 therapy was permitted, and checkpoint inhibitors had been received by about 44% of dose-escalation patients. Three dose-escalation patients achieved partial responses, one with hepatocellular carcinoma and two with cutaneous melanoma. Peripheral TCRbeta sequencing aimed to test whether ivuxolimab altered TCR sequence diversity and caused clonal T-cell expansion. The monotherapy dose-escalation portion (N of about 47 patients) of the phase I ivuxolimab trial is reported in the paper.

Patients with a history of autoimmune disease or receiving systemic immunosuppression were excluded from the trial. Peripheral blood for TCR sequencing was collected from all dose cohorts at baseline, on cycle 4 day 1, and on cycle 7 day 1. Samples came from an open-label, multicenter, first-in-human phase I dose-escalation trial of ivuxolimab. Adults with locally advanced or metastatic melanoma, renal cell carcinoma, hepatocellular carcinoma or head and neck squamous cell carcinoma were enrolled in the trial. Before TCR sequencing, CD4+ T cells and CD8+ T cells were sorted from peripheral blood as separate populations. Points the paper makes about the study in general: After ivuxolimab, CD8+ T cells had more expanded clones than CD4+ T cells on average. At doses of 0.1 to 3.0 mg/kg, clonal expansion of both CD4+ and CD8+ blood T cells was observed from baseline to week 6. Low levels of normalized T-cell clonal expansion were also seen in some patients who did not respond. Antigen specificity was not determined for the clonally expanded peripheral T cells. In the 0.1-3.0 mg/kg groups, partial responders had among the lowest normalized peripheral clonal expansion, particularly in CD8+ T cells.

Taking its sample share into account, this clone is medium-sized (0.01 to 0.1%). The antigen this receptor binds is unknown. Base-call qualities are not available, and no considerably larger clone is one nucleotide away. For sequencing of the TCRbeta CDR3 region, genomic DNA was extracted from the sorted cells. TCRbeta CDR3 regions were sequenced using the immunoSEQ Assay. The table comes from immuneACCESS by way of TCRdb, which keeps in-frame sequences with V and J called. Part of the clones is missing from these tables; in studies checked, under half for an unresolved V gene and the rest for unknown reasons. The sample table lists under 45,000 clones, around 85% of them with a count of one. The top ten clonotypes cover about 10% of the sample. Sequenced material: CD4+ or CD8+ T cells sorted from blood, taken in a trial of the OX40 agonist ivuxolimab. The sequence was collected from an adult with an advanced solid tumor such as melanoma, head and neck, liver or kidney cancer.

This receptor has the CDR3 CASRTTGVDGYTF. The nucleotide sequence reads TGTGCCAGCAGAACGACAGGGGTAGATGGCTACACCTTC. This receptor chain uses TRBV25-1 and TRBJ1-2, and 8 bases in between align with TRBD1. Here V drops 6 bases and J drops 6 bases, and the junction holds 6 bases not matched to any gene. The CDR3 has 13 amino acids, counting the end cysteine and phenylalanine. The entry retains the CDR3 DNA only, 39 bases that are in frame from base 1. CDR1 and CDR2 are read off the germline V gene as MGHDK and SYGVNS.